Listed below are T cell receptor beta chains from one sample, sequenced in a study of cytomegalovirus exposure and HLA in healthy donors. Here immunoSEQ multiplex PCR was the method, and the copy in TCRdb shows in-frame clones only, minus some. This table holds around 120,000 clones, 60% to 85% found once. Sequenced input: PBMCs. Receptors were obtained from a man aged 25 to 40 in good health and CMV-seronegative. CDR3s leave out the opening cysteine and the closing phenylalanine or tryptophan. D genes are given only for firm matches. Clone size is not always given. Where it is, it says once, few, many or a class for expanded clones.

D gene,V gene,J gene,clone size,CDR3 protein
-,TRBV19,TRBJ1-1,-,ASSMTAPKNTEAF
TRBD1,TRBV30,TRBJ1-3,-,AWTLLQTGIRNTIY
TRBD2,TRBV5-1,TRBJ2-1,-,ASSLGSGGIYNEQF
-,TRBV4-1,TRBJ2-7,few,ASSWNALAHEQY
-,TRBV30,TRBJ1-1,-,AWTRRGMNTEAF
TRBD1,TRBV27,TRBJ1-5,once,ASSSLDRAYSNQPQH
TRBD1,TRBV2,TRBJ1-1,-,ASTRTTGWTEAF
TRBD1,TRBV10-2,TRBJ1-6,once,ASSGYPQGGNSPLH
TRBD1,TRBV5-1,TRBJ1-1,-,ASSVGQGRTEAF
TRBD2,TRBV4-2,TRBJ2-1,few,ASSQGLAGYNEQF
TRBD1,TRBV7-9,TRBJ1-4,-,ASSQTGGGTNEKLF
TRBD1,TRBV10-3,TRBJ2-3,-,AISSGQGAPDTQY
-,TRBV10-3,TRBJ2-2,-,AISGTTNTGELF
-,TRBV6-1,TRBJ2-5,-,ASSEAARGTQY
-,TRBV27,TRBJ2-3,-,ASSAGEPDTQY
TRBD2,TRBV7-6,TRBJ2-3,-,ASSLGLAGGTSTDTQY
-,TRBV4-2,TRBJ1-2,-,ASSQAGFYGYT
-,TRBV29-1,TRBJ1-5,-,SVLDRASNQPQH
TRBD2,TRBV4-2,TRBJ2-3,-,ASSQDGGGVDTQY
TRBD2,TRBV11-2,TRBJ2-3,-,ASSLGWRTSGGGTDTQY
-,TRBV4-2,TRBJ1-5,-,ASSQGLSDIQH
-,TRBV6-5,TRBJ2-3,-,ASREGDTQY
-,TRBV6-1,TRBJ2-2,-,ASIRTVLNTGELF
-,TRBV6-5,TRBJ1-2,-,ASRLDSFYGYT
-,TRBV7-3,TRBJ2-1,-,ASSLVPGEQF
TRBD2,TRBV14,TRBJ2-7,-,SPGLAGSYEQY
-,TRBV28,TRBJ1-3,-,ASSLGGSDGNTIY
-,TRBV18,TRBJ1-5,-,ASSSTGPGGNQPQH
TRBD1,TRBV27,TRBJ1-2,once,ASRPGTAYGYT
-,TRBV28,TRBJ1-1,few,ASSSRRGPGNTEAF
-,TRBV28,TRBJ1-1,-,ASSLYPGNTEAF
TRBD1,TRBV18,TRBJ2-2,-,ASSLNRGLGGELF
TRBD2,TRBV5-4,TRBJ2-3,-,ASSPRGGGVDTQY
TRBD1,TRBV19,TRBJ2-7,-,ASTSRDSSSYEQY
-,TRBV27,TRBJ1-6,-,ASRGSGYNSPLH
-,TRBV5-6,TRBJ2-2,-,ASSLGAGINTGELF
-,TRBV7-9,TRBJ2-5,-,ASSITGMGETQY
TRBD1,TRBV7-2,TRBJ2-7,-,ASSPRDRGLEQY
TRBD2,TRBV28,TRBJ2-7,-,ASTRASGATSYEQY
-,TRBV5-4,TRBJ2-7,-,ASSPGGGSKTYEQY
-,TRBV18,TRBJ2-1,-,ASSPTRSEQF
TRBD1,TRBV5-4,TRBJ1-1,-,ASSWDRKGAEAF